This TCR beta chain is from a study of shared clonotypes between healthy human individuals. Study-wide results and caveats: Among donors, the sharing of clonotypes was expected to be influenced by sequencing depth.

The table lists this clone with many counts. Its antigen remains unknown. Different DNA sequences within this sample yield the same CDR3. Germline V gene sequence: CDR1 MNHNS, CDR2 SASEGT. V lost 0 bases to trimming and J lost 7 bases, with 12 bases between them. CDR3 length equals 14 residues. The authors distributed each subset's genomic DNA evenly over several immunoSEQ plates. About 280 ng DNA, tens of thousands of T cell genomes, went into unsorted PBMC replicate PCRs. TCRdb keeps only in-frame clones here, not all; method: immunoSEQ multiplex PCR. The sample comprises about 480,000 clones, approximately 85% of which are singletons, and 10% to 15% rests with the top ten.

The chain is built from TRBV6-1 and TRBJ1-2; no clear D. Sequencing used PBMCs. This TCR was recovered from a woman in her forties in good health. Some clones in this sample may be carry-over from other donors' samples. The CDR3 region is CASSEAGGLGGYTF. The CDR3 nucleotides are TGTGCCAGCAGTGAAGCGGGCGGTTTGGGTGGCTACACCTTC.